The sequence of this TCR beta chain was determined in a study of CXCR3-negative and CXCR3-positive naive CD8 T cells. Points from the study as a whole: Naive cells that were CXCR3-negative or CXCR3-positive used TRBV-TRBJ genes alike, while memory cells diverged.

In preparing the TRB cDNA libraries, 5' RACE with UMI labels was used. Each CDR3 protein gets one entry in TCRdb, which reprocessed the 5' RACE reads and gives no DNA. Listed are over 70,000 distinct CDR3 sequences; around 1.7% falls within the top ten. As concerns this clonotype: Its antigen is unidentified.

From germline, CDR1 is LGHDT and CDR2 YNNKEL (reference sequence). The CDR3 has 14 residues. This rearrangement joins TRBV3-1 to TRBJ2-3; TCRdb returns TRBD2, unconfirmable since there is no DNA. Sequencing used naive CXCR3- CD8+ T cells from blood. As for subset: CD45RO-CCR7+CD27+CD95- naive CD8+ T cells lacking CXCR3 (TNR3-). This TCR was recovered from a human donor in good health. Some clones in this sample may be carry-over from other donors' samples. CDR3 region: CASSPGGNTDTQYF.